Reported below is one TCR beta chain. Its antigen is undetermined. CDR1 is PRHDT and CDR2 is FYEKMQ in the germline V gene (reference sequence). The CDR3 covers 19 residues. Unmatched junction bases numbered 16, after V lost 5 bases and J lost 3 bases. The PCR made use of 60 Vbeta and 13 Jbeta primers. Clones were sequenced by immunoSEQ multiplex PCR, and TCRdb holds only the in-frame ones, with some missing. The sample lists around 150,000 clones; 75% to 80% were seen once. This sample was taken from a study of cytomegalovirus exposure and HLA in healthy donors. Study-level information: Of more than 350 genotyped donors, more than 70% clustered with self-reported Caucasian donors.

Findings and caveats of the study: Immune exposure was documented only through CMV serostatus. A later analysis reportedly identified an Asian-associated ancestry cluster as carrying fewer N-insertions than the approximately 670-donor mean. Donors were assumed by presence/absence analyses to have roughly uniform sequencing depth.

This sequence originates from a woman aged 45-60 years in good health and CMV-seropositive. The sequencing sample was made of PBMCs. This chain links TRBV13 with TRBJ2-1, with 10 nucleotides matching TRBD2. CDR3 DNA: TGTGCCAGCAGCCCCCGAGGACTAGCGGCTTCCAATTACTACAATGAGCAGTTCTTC. Residues: CASSPRGLAASNYYNEQFF.